This T cell receptor (beta chain) was profiled in a study of human T cells and chemical hapten exposure (dated by TCRdb to the early 2020s). For context, the study as a whole: For sensitization, 2% DPC in acetone was applied to a roughly 2 cm by roughly 2 cm area of upper inner arm skin. Libraries were pooled for sequencing, and per-sample TCR yields varied mainly because of small differences in library volumes within the pool. About 30 alopecia patients provided blood for TCR sequencing at one to four time points (pre-sensitization, 2, 6 and 24 weeks). This study followed changes in the peripheral blood TCR repertoire in vivo during primary and secondary sensitization of alopecia patients to the hapten diphenylcyclopropenone (DPC). Patients additionally received weekly therapeutic DPC doses to the scalp throughout the roughly 25-week study period. The mostly female patient cohort included alopecia areata with under or over 50% scalp involvement, alopecia totalis and alopecia universalis. Patch testing was done on the upper back using Finn chambers containing 0.01% DPC, and results were scored after 6 days according to International Contact Dermatitis Research Group standards. Patient blood was sampled pre-sensitization (week 0) and at 2, 6 and about 24 weeks after DPC sensitization.

General conclusions and limits of the study: Alopecia, a presumed autoimmune disease, was present in all patients, so the immune response of the patients might differ from that of healthy individuals. Patch test score correlated positively with the number of PT1 expanded TCRs, reaching significance at thresholds 8, 16 and 32 but not at 4. After repeated subsampling, the strength of the expansion versus patch-test correlation and the threshold at which it became significant changed. Significantly more large CDR3 similarity clusters were formed by expanded TCRs than by pre-sensitization or healthy control sets, consistent with antigen-driven responses. The number of TCRs above 1 in 1000 frequency did not change with DPC sensitization; there was no evidence of global repertoire structure alterations.

V and J lose 1 base and 1 base, and a span of 14 bases separates them. Sequences SGHVS (CDR1) and FQNEAQ (CDR2) are obtained from the germline V gene. The CDR3 goes from the cysteine to the phenylalanine over 17 residues. Here the CDR3 DNA is all that survives: 51 bases in frame from base 1. On this clonotype: It lacks a known antigen. Base qualities are not at hand, and no much larger clone is one base apart.

In the paper's terms, the time point label means: patch test 3, about 24 weeks after DPC sensitization. The treatment or condition label on this specimen signifies: therapeutic diphenylcyclopropenone sensitization with weekly scalp DPC. Blood at each patch-test visit was drawn before the patch test was applied. To be eligible, patients had to be aged 18 to 70, diagnosed with alopecia and judged suitable for DPC therapy, while pregnant patients were excluded. Total RNA was isolated from unfractionated whole blood collected in Tempus Blood RNA tubes. Library preparation employed RACE. The reads were generated on a NextSeq 500. During library preparation, unique molecular identifiers were attached to individual cDNA molecules so that TCRs could be counted quantitatively and reproducibly. From each blood RNA sample, both TCR alpha and TCR beta chains were sequenced. For the original study's pipeline: The median number of TCRs per sample was 85,000 to 100,000, ranging from 23,224 to 690,600. The Decombinator software suite was used to annotate the V, J and CDR3 of the TCR reads. To make PS versus PT1 abundance plots, every sample was subsampled to the same number of TCRs (28,000). Expanded TCRs were defined as absent before sensitization and observed at least eight times at the 2-week time point. TCRdb's own reprocessing of the public reads used fastp at Q25 and MiXCR and kept productive beta chains. Rows matching on CDR3 protein sequence are summarized as one entry with the most common DNA and genes. The V and J calls and clone size are TCRdb's, not the authors'. For this sample the table gives just under 60,000 distinct CDR3 sequences, of which 9.5% to 15% were detected only once. The ten largest clones add up to 2.4% of the sample.

Sample: whole blood, taken in connection with sensitization to the hapten diphenylcyclopropenone (DPC). The receptor chain draws on TRBV7-8 and TRBJ1-5, with the D gene call left open. This TCR came from a man between 25 and 39 years old with alopecia areata. Some clones in this sample may be carry-over from other donors' samples. For the CDR3, the sequence is CASSLEPWKGSNQPQHF. The DNA sequence reads TGTGCCAGCAGCTTAGAACCCTGGAAAGGGAGCAATCAGCCCCAGCATTTT.